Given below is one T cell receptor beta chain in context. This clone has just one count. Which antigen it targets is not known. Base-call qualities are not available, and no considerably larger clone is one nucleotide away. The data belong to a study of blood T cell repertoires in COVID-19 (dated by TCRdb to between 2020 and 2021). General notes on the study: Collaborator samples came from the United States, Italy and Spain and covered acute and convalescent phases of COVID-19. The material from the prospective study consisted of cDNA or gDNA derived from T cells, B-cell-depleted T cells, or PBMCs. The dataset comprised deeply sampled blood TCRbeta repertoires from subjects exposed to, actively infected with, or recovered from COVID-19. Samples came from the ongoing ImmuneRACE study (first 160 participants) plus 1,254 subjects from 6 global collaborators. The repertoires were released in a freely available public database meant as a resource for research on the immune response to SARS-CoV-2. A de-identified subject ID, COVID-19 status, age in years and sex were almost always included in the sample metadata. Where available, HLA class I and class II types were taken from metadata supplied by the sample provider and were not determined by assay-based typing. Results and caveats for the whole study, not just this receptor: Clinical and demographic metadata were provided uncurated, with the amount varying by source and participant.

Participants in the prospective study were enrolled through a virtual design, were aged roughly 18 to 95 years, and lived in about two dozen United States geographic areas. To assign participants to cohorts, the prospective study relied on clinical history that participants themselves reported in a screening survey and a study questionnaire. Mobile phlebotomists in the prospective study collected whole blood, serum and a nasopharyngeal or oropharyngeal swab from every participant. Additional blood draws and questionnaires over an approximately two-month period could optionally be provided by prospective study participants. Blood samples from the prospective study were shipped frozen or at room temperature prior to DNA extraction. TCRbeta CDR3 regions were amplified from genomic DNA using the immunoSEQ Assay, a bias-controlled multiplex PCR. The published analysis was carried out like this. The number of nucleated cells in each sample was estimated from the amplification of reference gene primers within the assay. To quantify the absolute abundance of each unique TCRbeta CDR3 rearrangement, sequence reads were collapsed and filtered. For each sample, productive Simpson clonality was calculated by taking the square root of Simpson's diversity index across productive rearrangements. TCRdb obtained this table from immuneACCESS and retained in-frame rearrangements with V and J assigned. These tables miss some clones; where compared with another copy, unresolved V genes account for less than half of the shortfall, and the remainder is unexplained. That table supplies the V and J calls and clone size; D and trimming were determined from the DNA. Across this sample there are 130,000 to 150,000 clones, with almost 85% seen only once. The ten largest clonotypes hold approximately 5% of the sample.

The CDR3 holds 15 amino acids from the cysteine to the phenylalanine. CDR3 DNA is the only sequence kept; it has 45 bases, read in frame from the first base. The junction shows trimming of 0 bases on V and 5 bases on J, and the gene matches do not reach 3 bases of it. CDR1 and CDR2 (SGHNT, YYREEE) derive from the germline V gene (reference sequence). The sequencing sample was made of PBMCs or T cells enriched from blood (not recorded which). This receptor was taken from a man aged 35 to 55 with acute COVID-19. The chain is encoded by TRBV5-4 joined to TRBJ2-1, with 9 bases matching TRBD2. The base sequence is TGTGCCAGCAGCTTGGATAGCGGGGGCCACAATGAGCAGTTCTTC. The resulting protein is CASSLDSGGHNEQFF.